Sequencing of this TCR beta chain was carried out in a study of cytomegalovirus exposure and HLA in healthy donors. Note on this clone: Its antigen remains unknown.

This CDR3 region has 14 residues. Trimming left V 2 bases short and J 5 bases short, with 12 bases between. From germline, CDR1 is MGHRA and CDR2 YSYEKL. PCR used 60 Vbeta primers and 13 Jbeta primers. Clones were read by immunoSEQ multiplex PCR, and TCRdb kept only the in-frame ones, dropping some. The sample carries around 87,000 clones, 81% recorded once. Broader study findings: Later analysis placed DRB1 highest and HLA-C lowest in TCR association rates, which differed by HLA locus. Through in vitro validation, three CMV-associated chains were shown to be specific for CMV antigens.

The sequence was collected from a girl between 2 and 10 years old in good health and CMV-seropositive. Sample: PBMCs. This chain uses TRBV4-1 with TRBJ1-1, with D maybe TRBD1 (6 bases). CDR3 DNA sequence: TGCGCCAGCAGCCAATACAGGGCTCGGACTGAAGCTTTCTTT. Its translation: CASSQYRARTEAFF.